This T cell receptor beta chain was identified in a study of blood T cell repertoires in COVID-19 (dated by TCRdb to 2019 to 2021). Regarding the study in general: Samples from collaborators originated in the United States, Italy and Spain and spanned both the acute and convalescent phases of COVID-19. The prospective study material was composed of cDNA or gDNA derived from T cells, B-cell-depleted T cells, or PBMCs. Deeply sampled blood TCRbeta repertoires from subjects exposed to, actively infected with, or recovered from COVID-19 were included in the dataset. The repertoires were released in a freely available public database meant as a resource for research on the immune response to SARS-CoV-2. The samples were drawn from the first 160 participants of the ongoing ImmuneRACE study and from roughly 1,300 subjects provided by 6 global collaborators. A de-identified subject ID, COVID-19 status, age in years and sex were almost always included in the sample metadata. HLA class I and class II types, where available, came from metadata supplied by the sample provider rather than from assay-based typing. The investigation overall reported the following: How much clinical and demographic metadata was included differed by source and by participant, and the metadata was provided uncurated.

Collaborating institutions collected whole blood in K2EDTA tubes following their own protocols. For TCRbeta analysis, collaborator samples were shipped as frozen whole blood, as isolated PBMCs, or as DNA extracted from either sample type. From a lookup of the germline V gene, CDR1 and CDR2 are ENHRY and SYGVKD. From the cysteine up to the phenylalanine, the CDR3 has a length of 14 residues. Left in the record is the CDR3 DNA by itself, 42 bases read in frame from the first base. V sheds 3 bases and J sheds 8 bases, leaving 14 bases between their ends. In regard to this clone: There is no known antigen for this receptor. The sample holds no much larger clone one base away, and base qualities are not on file.

TCRbeta CDR3 regions were amplified from genomic DNA by means of the immunoSEQ Assay, a bias-controlled multiplex PCR. In the paper's pipeline: The number of nucleated cells in each sample was estimated by amplification of reference gene primers within the assay. To quantify the absolute abundance of each unique TCRbeta CDR3 rearrangement, sequence reads were collapsed and filtered. For each sample, productive Simpson clonality was calculated as the square root of Simpson's diversity index across productive rearrangements. What TCRdb holds here is the immuneACCESS table cut down to in-frame rearrangements. Part of the clones is not present; checked against another copy, under half of the missing clones reflect an unresolved V gene, and the others are unexplained. D and trimming come from the DNA, and the V and J calls and clone size come from that table. Across this sample there are around 25,000 clones, with 85% to 90% seen only once. The top ten clones comprise roughly 20% of the sample.

This clonotype was sampled from a woman of 80 years or more with acute or convalescent COVID-19. Sequenced sample: peripheral blood. Recombination connected TRBV10-3 to TRBJ1-3, with a weak D call of TRBD1 (6 bases match). This receptor has the CDR3 CAISEIPGVDTIYF. The nucleotide sequence is TGTGCCATCAGTGAAATTCCAGGGGTTGACACCATATATTTT.